The sequence of this TCR beta chain was determined in a study of cytomegalovirus exposure and HLA in healthy donors. Study-wide results and caveats: Cytomegalovirus-associated TCR beta chains were listed, numbering approximately 150.

To note about this clone: What it binds is unknown.

Researchers ran the PCR with 60 Vbeta and 13 Jbeta primers. The protocol was immunoSEQ multiplex PCR, while the TCRdb copy is restricted to in-frame clones and leaves out a portion. The sample lists 75,000 to 80,000 clones, around four fifths occurring once. V was clipped by 4 bases and J by 3 bases, with 12 bases between them. This CDR3 has 14 residues. Germline lookup yields CDR1 MDHEN and CDR2 SYDVKM. Specimen: PBMCs. The chain has TRBV28 and TRBJ1-2; D remains ambiguous. The TCR originated in a woman in her forties in good health and CMV-seropositive. The CDR3 region is CASSSQREDYGYTF. Here the CDR3 DNA reads TGTGCCAGCAGTTCTCAGAGGGAGGACTATGGCTACACCTTC.